This T cell receptor beta chain was retrieved from a study of shared clonotypes between healthy human individuals. The germline V gene encodes CDR1 KGHSH and CDR2 LQKENI. The V end was cut by 4 bases, the J end by 6 bases, with 9 bases between. The CDR3 loop spans 13 amino acids. Each PCR replicate run on unsorted PBMC took in approximately 270 ng DNA, about 30,000 T cell genomes. Original processing methods: ImmunoSEQ output lacked quality scores and full-length reads, limiting matched filtering. The method was immunoSEQ multiplex PCR; TCRdb's version includes in-frame clones alone and lacks a portion of them. V, J and clone size derive from that table, while D and trimming were established from the DNA sequence. In the table there are more than 450,000 clones, around 74% of which are singletons. Every one of the donors was a Caucasian adult that lived in Nashville, Tennessee. The unsorted samples took about 90 million PBMCs to get genomic DNA.

This rearrangement joins TRBV18 to TRBJ2-2; D unresolved. The clonotype originates from a woman aged 40 to 50 in good health. Some clones in this sample may be carry-over from other donors' samples. The specimen sequenced was PBMCs. CDR3 sequence reads: CASSLTKSGELFF. Here the CDR3 DNA reads TGTGCCAGCTCACTGACAAAATCCGGGGAGCTGTTTTTT.